The next 30 T cell receptor beta chains were all read from a single sample in a study of TIL therapy for anti-PD-1-resistant metastatic lung cancer. The time point here: pre-treatment sample, taken before nivolumab and TIL therapy. Tumor tissue came from excised metastases, mostly pleural nodules or supraclavicular lymph nodes. Sequencing used immunoSEQ v3. Sequencing was performed with immunoSEQ multiplex PCR; in TCRdb, only in-frame clones are kept and a portion is missing. This table holds around 8,000 clones, under 75% found once. Sequenced here: tumor tissue, sampled at baseline. These receptors were taken from a person aged 25-85 years with non-small cell lung cancer.

This clone was observed once. This sequence joins TRBV13 and TRBJ2-2; D possibly corresponds to TRBD1 (5 bases). CDR1 is PRHDT and CDR2 is FYEKMQ in the germline V gene (reference sequence). This CDR3 has 16 amino acids. The V end was cut by 5 bases, the J end by 1 base, with 14 bases between. CDR3 amino acids: CASSRATVRNTGELFF. CDR3 DNA: TGTGCCAGCAGCCGAGCGACAGTCCGGAACACCGGGGAGCTGTTTTTT.

CDR3 DNA sequence: TGTGCCAGCTCGGGGAGAAGCGAGCAGTACTTC. This gives the protein CASSGRSEQYF. The chain combines TRBV6-5 with TRBJ2-7, with D possibly TRBD2 on 5 matching bases. CDR1 and CDR2 (germline): MNHEY, SVGAGI. The CDR3 sequence is 11 residues long. V lost 8 bases and J lost 6, with 11 bases in between.

The CDR3 reads CASSATGTPYEQYF. CDR3 in DNA: TGTGCCAGCTCAGCGACCGGGACACCTTACGAGCAGTACTTC. The gene calls are TRBV18 and TRBJ2-7, with D possibly matching TRBD1 (6 bases). This CDR3 is 14 amino acids long. Germline V CDR1 and CDR2: KGHSH, LQKENI. Trimming cost V 5 bases and J 4 bases, with 15 bases left between them.

This clone has only one observation. This chain links TRBV2 with TRBJ2-2; possible D gene TRBD1, 6 bases. CDR3 length: 15 amino acids. Germline V gene sequence: CDR1 SNHLY, CDR2 FYNNEI. V dropped 7 bases and J dropped 1 base, with 13 bases sitting between them. In DNA form, the CDR3 reads TGTGCCAGCACTCGACAGGCCCAGAACACCGGGGAGCTGTTTTTT. Translation: CASTRQAQNTGELFF. Based on the CDR3 plus reference TRBV2 and TRBJ2-2, the full variable domain is EPEVTQTPSHQVTQMGQEVILRCVPISNHLYFYWYRQILGQKVEFLVSFYNNEISEKSEIFDDQFSVERPDGSNFTLKIRSTKLEDSAMYFCASTRQAQNTGELFFGEGSRLTVL.

The J gene is TRBJ1-5, the V gene TRBV25-1; D unclear. V was trimmed by 5 bases and J by 4 bases, leaving 9 bases between them. This CDR3 comprises 13 residues. From germline, CDR1 is MGHDK and CDR2 SYGVNS. The CDR3 region is CASSPSGNQPQHF. CDR3 DNA sequence: TGTGCCAGCAGTCCCTCGGGGAATCAGCCCCAGCATTTT.

The J gene is TRBJ2-4, the V gene TRBV9; 9 bases line up with TRBD2. Trimming took 2 bases from V and 6 from J; bases not matched to a gene: 6. From germline, CDR1 is SGDLS and CDR2 YYNGEE. This CDR3 has 15 residues. The CDR3 bases are TGTGCCAGCAGCGTCTCTAGCGGGATCGGAAACATTCAGTACTTC. Translating it yields CASSVSSGIGNIQYF.

This clone has just a few counts. V gene TRBV27 combines with J gene TRBJ2-7, with a weak D call TRBD2 (5 bases). CDR1 is MNHEY, CDR2 SMNVEV, per germline (reference sequence). Trimming left V 5 bases short and J 3 bases short, with 8 bases between. CDR3 length equals 12 residues. CDR3 sequence: CASSRGGYEQYF. In DNA form, the CDR3 reads TGTGCCAGCAGTCGGGGTGGCTACGAGCAGTACTTC.

The DNA for the CDR3 is TGTGCCAGTAGTGGAACCCAGGGGGGGGCCTACAATGAGCAGTTCTTC. Encoded protein: CASSGTQGGAYNEQFF. This rearrangement joins TRBV19 to TRBJ2-1; either TRBD1 or TRBD2 may fit D (7 bases each). The CDR3 loop spans 16 amino acids. Between the trimmed V and J ends, which lost 5 bases and 2 bases, there was a span of 16 bases. Germline loops: CDR1 LNHDA, CDR2 SQIVND (reference sequence). The entire variable domain, with the rest obtained from reference TRBV19 and TRBJ2-1, is as follows: DGGITQSPKYLFRKEGQNVTLSCEQNLNHDAMYWYRQDPGQGLRLIYYSQIVNDFQKGDIAEGYSVSREKKESFPLTVTSAQKNPTAFYLCASSGTQGGAYNEQFFGPGTRLTVL.

There are a few counts of this clone. The chain is built from TRBV4-3 and TRBJ2-1; unclear D gene. Germline V lookup: CDR1 LGHNA, CDR2 YSLEER. Trimming took off 0 bases at V and 5 bases at J, with 8 bases between the two ends. The CDR3 sequence is 14 residues long. The CDR3 bases are TGCGCCAGCAGCCAAGAGGGCTTCCACAATGAGCAGTTCTTC. Residues: CASSQEGFHNEQFF.

This clone has only a few counts. The chain couples TRBV7-9 to TRBJ1-2; perhaps TRBD1 as D (5 bases). The germline V and J ends were trimmed by 6 bases and 7 bases, with 12 bases remaining between them. Per germline, CDR1 SEHNR and CDR2 FQNEAQ (reference sequence). The CDR3 totals 12 residues. CDR3 residues: CASRGGLGGYTF. DNA of the CDR3: TGTGCCAGCAGGGGGGGACTTGGTGGCTACACCTTC.

The chain combines TRBV5-1 with TRBJ2-2, with D perhaps matching TRBD1 (6 bases). This CDR3 contains 15 residues. From germline, CDR1 is SGHRS and CDR2 YFSETQ. V lost 4 bases, J lost 4 bases, and 14 bases lay in between. The CDR3 spells CASSDNQGTTGELFF. The CDR3 DNA sequence: TGCGCCAGCAGCGACAACCAGGGGACCACCGGGGAGCTGTTTTTT.

The CDR3 reads CSVTVGNQPQHF. The CDR3 coding sequence is TGCAGCGTTACAGTCGGCAATCAGCCCCAGCATTTT. The chain has TRBV29-1 and TRBJ1-5; no clear D gene. V was trimmed by 5 bases and J by 2 bases, leaving 7 bases between them. Germline CDR1 reads SQVTM; CDR2 reads ANQGSEA. The CDR3 has 12 amino acids.

This sequence joins TRBV19 and TRBJ2-5; TRBD2 is a possible D gene (5 bases). CDR3 length: 17 amino acids. Trimming pared 3 bases from V and 5 bases from J, leaving 22 bases between. Germline CDR1 and CDR2: LNHDA and SQIVND (reference sequence). The CDR3: CASSMGGGLIFTETQYF. The CDR3 DNA reads TGTGCCAGTAGTATGGGCGGAGGCCTGATCTTTACGGAGACCCAGTACTTC.

The CDR3 loop reads CASRHRTENSPLHF. CDR3 nucleotides: TGTGCCAGCAGACACCGGACGGAAAATTCACCCCTCCACTTT. The J gene is TRBJ1-6, the V gene TRBV6-5; D ambiguous. V was trimmed by 6 bases and J by 7 bases, leaving 13 bases between them. The CDR3 has 14 residues. CDR1 and CDR2 from the germline V gene are MNHEY and SVGAGI.

The DNA of the CDR3 is TGTGCCAGCTCACCAAGGGAGGGTGGCTACACCTTC. Residues: CASSPREGGYTF. This chain joins TRBV18 and TRBJ1-2; D call uncertain. Germline-derived CDR1 and CDR2 are KGHSH and LQKENI. Trimming cost V 2 bases and J 7 bases, with 8 bases left between them. The CDR3 is made up of 12 amino acids.

This sequence joins TRBV7-2 and TRBJ2-1; D is possibly TRBD2 (6 bases). Trimming took off 3 bases at V and 0 bases at J, with 9 bases between the two ends. This CDR3 has 15 amino acids. Germline assignment: CDR1 SGHTA and CDR2 FQGNSA. CDR3: CASSFSGSSYNEQFF. CDR3 sequence (DNA): TGTGCCAGCAGCTTTAGCGGTAGCTCCTACAATGAGCAGTTCTTC.

The rearrangement links TRBV6-5 to TRBJ1-3; D perhaps matches TRBD1 (5 bases). Between the trimmed V and J ends, which lost 2 bases and 2 bases, there was a span of 10 bases. This CDR3 is 15 amino acids long. The germline V gene has CDR1 MNHEY and CDR2 SVGAGI. CDR3 loop: CASSYGTTAGNTIYF. The CDR3 bases are TGTGCCAGCAGTTACGGGACGACGGCTGGAAACACCATATATTTT.

This clone showed up just a few times. The chain is built from TRBV4-2 and TRBJ2-7; D possibly corresponds to TRBD1 (6 bases). V was trimmed by 6 bases and J by 3 bases, leaving 18 bases between them. The CDR3 covers 15 residues. Germline assignment: CDR1 LGHNA and CDR2 YNFKEQ. CDR3 DNA: TGTGCCAGCAGAGATAATCCCAGGGGATACTACGAGCAGTACTTC. Its translation is CASRDNPRGYYEQYF.

Judged by abundance, this clone is large (0.1 to 1%). The DNA of the CDR3 is TGCGCCAGCAGCCAAGTCCGGAGTACGAATCAGCCCCAGCATTTT. Its translation: CASSQVRSTNQPQHF. The chain links TRBV4-3 to TRBJ1-5, with D unresolved. The CDR3 consists of 15 residues. With 1 base removed from V and 4 bases from J, the gap between germline ends came to 11 bases. Germline V gene data show CDR1 as LGHNA and CDR2 as YSLEER.

V is TRBV4-3 and J is TRBJ2-1; 7 bases agree with TRBD1. Unmatched junction bases numbered 6, after V lost 4 bases and J lost 6 bases. Germline V CDR1 and CDR2: LGHNA, YSLEER. CDR3 size: 14 residues. The CDR3 DNA follows: TGCGCCAGCAGCCTGAGTCCAGGGGGCAATGAGCAGTTCTTC. Encoded protein: CASSLSPGGNEQFF.

The J gene is TRBJ1-2, the V gene TRBV4-3; unclear D gene. Germline V gene sequence: CDR1 LGHNA, CDR2 YSLEER. CDR3 length: 14 amino acids. The germline V and J ends were trimmed by 0 bases and 2 bases, with 7 bases remaining between them. CDR3 sequence: CASSQDSPNYGYTF. In nucleotides, the CDR3 is TGCGCCAGCAGCCAAGATTCTCCCAACTATGGCTACACCTTC.

The chain carries TRBV6-6 and TRBJ1-6; D not certain. Per the germline V gene, CDR1 is MNHNY and CDR2 is SVGAGI (reference sequence). The CDR3 has 14 residues. V lost 0 bases and J lost 6, with 6 bases in between. CDR3 sequence reads: CASSYSALNSPLHF. As DNA, the CDR3 is TGTGCCAGCAGTTACTCTGCCCTTAATTCACCCCTCCACTTT.

The chain combines TRBV19 with TRBJ1-5; TRBD1 agrees at 11 bases. Germline trimming cut 9 bases from V and 0 bases from J; bases unmatched to any gene: 7. Germline V CDR1 and CDR2: LNHDA, SQIVND (reference sequence). The CDR3 sequence is 16 residues long. The CDR3: CASSGTGGHSNQPQHF. CDR3 bases: TGTGCCAGCAGCGGGACAGGGGGACATAGCAATCAGCCCCAGCATTTT.

The V and J genes are TRBV6-5 and TRBJ1-6; D remains ambiguous. There are 12 residues in the CDR3. V dropped 6 bases and J dropped 10 bases, with 10 bases sitting between them. Germline V gene lookup returns CDR1 MNHEY and CDR2 SVGAGI. DNA for the CDR3: TGTGCCAGCAGGAGCGTCAACTCACCCCTCCACTTT. As protein: CASRSVNSPLHF.

The rearrangement joins TRBV5-6 to TRBJ2-4; D may be TRBD1 (6 bases). CDR3 length equals 16 residues. Trimming shortened V by 5 bases and J by 0 bases, and 15 bases separated the two germline ends. The germline V gene encodes CDR1 SGHDT and CDR2 YYEEEE. CDR3 DNA sequence: TGTGCCAGCAGTGGCTCAGGGGAGCTAGCCAAAAACATTCAGTACTTC. Translation gives CASSGSGELAKNIQYF. Full variable domain (outside the CDR3, taken from reference TRBV5-6 and TRBJ2-4): DAGVTQSPTHLIKTRGQQVTLRCSPKSGHDTVSWYQQALGQGPQFIFQYYEEEERQRGNFPDRFSGHQFPNYSSELNVNALLLGDSALYLCASSGSGELAKNIQYFGAGTRLSVL.

The rearrangement uses TRBV4-3 and TRBJ2-1; no clear D gene. V was clipped by 6 bases and J by 6 bases, with 12 bases between them. The germline CDR1 and CDR2 sequences are LGHNA and YSLEER. This CDR3 is built from 13 residues. The CDR3 DNA sequence: TGCGCCAGCAGTCGGAAATCTGGCAATGAGCAGTTCTTC. Its protein is CASSRKSGNEQFF.

This clone was observed once. CDR3 residues: CASSIDGGGNQPQHF. CDR3 DNA sequence: TGTGCCAGTAGTATAGATGGGGGGGGCAATCAGCCCCAGCATTTT. The V and J genes are TRBV19 and TRBJ1-5; D is possibly TRBD1 (5 bases). The CDR3 is 15 amino acids. Trimming stripped 0 bases from V and 2 bases from J, with 8 bases between. The germline gives CDR1 LNHDA, CDR2 SQIVND (reference sequence). Using reference TRBV19 and TRBJ1-5 for the parts outside the CDR3, the full variable domain is DGGITQSPKYLFRKEGQNVTLSCEQNLNHDAMYWYRQDPGQGLRLIYYSQIVNDFQKGDIAEGYSVSREKKESFPLTVTSAQKNPTAFYLCASSIDGGGNQPQHFGDGTRLSIL.

The chain carries TRBV18 and TRBJ2-7; possibly TRBD1 for D (6 bases). CDR3 size: 17 residues. The germline V gene has CDR1 KGHSH and CDR2 LQKENI. V was shortened by 4 bases and J by 4 bases, with 23 bases between the two germline ends. CDR3 DNA: TGTGCCAGCTCACAACGCTTCCGGGACACCCTGACATACGAGCAGTACTTC. The encoded protein is CASSQRFRDTLTYEQYF.

V gene TRBV5-6 combines with J gene TRBJ2-3; no clear D. CDR1 SGHDT and CDR2 YYEEEE come from the germline V gene. V lost 2 bases, J lost 3 bases, and 4 bases lay in between. The CDR3 has 12 amino acids. The CDR3 loop reads CASSFGTDTQYF. In nucleotides, the CDR3 is TGTGCCAGCAGCTTCGGGACAGATACGCAGTATTTT.

The chain recombines TRBV18 with TRBJ2-6; 9 positions match TRBD1. Looked up from germline, CDR1 is KGHSH and CDR2 is LQKENI. This CDR3 has 17 residues. V lost 3 bases and J lost 2; bases outside the gene matches: 5. DNA of the CDR3: TGTGCCAGCTCACCTAGGACAGGGGCAACTGGGGCCAACGTCCTGACTTTC. Protein sequence: CASSPRTGATGANVLTF.